A selection of T cell receptor beta chains follows, all from one sample in a study of CD8 T cells in ankylosing spondylitis. Each CDR3 protein gets one entry after TCRdb re-called the 5' RACE reads with MiXCR. This sample has 350,000 or so distinct CDR3 sequences, with under 14% found just once. Sequences were obtained from blood, either unsorted or a sorted T cell fraction (not recorded which). These receptors all stem from a female donor with ankylosing spondylitis or in good health (not recorded which). CDR3s include the opening cysteine and the closing phenylalanine or tryptophan. Fields, in order: CDR3 DNA, CDR3 protein, D gene, J gene, clone size, V gene. D genes are given only for firm matches. Clone size is given for some rows only: seen once, a few or many times, or a class if the clone is expanded.

CDR3 DNA: TGTGCCAGCAGCGTAGGGACGTACACTGAAGCTTTCTTT
CDR3 protein: CASSVGTYTEAFF
D gene: .
J gene: TRBJ1-1
clone size: many
V gene: TRBV9

CDR3 DNA: TGTGCCAGCAGTTTCCCCCCAGGGGGGAGGGACCACAATGAGCAGTTCTTC
CDR3 protein: CASSFPPGGRDHNEQFF
D gene: .
J gene: TRBJ2-1
clone size: .
V gene: TRBV28

CDR3 DNA: TGCAGTGCTGCAGATAAACAGGGAAATAATGAAAAACTGTTTTTT
CDR3 protein: CSAADKQGNNEKLFF
D gene: .
J gene: TRBJ1-4
clone size: few
V gene: TRBV20-1

CDR3 DNA: TGTGCCAGCTCACCAAAGGGGGCAGGGGCCAACTCCTACGAGCAGTACTTC
CDR3 protein: CASSPKGAGANSYEQYF
D gene: TRBD1
J gene: TRBJ2-7
clone size: few
V gene: TRBV18

CDR3 DNA: TGTGCCAGCAGCCGGGGGTTTGGGAGCAATCAGCCCCAGCATTTT
CDR3 protein: CASSRGFGSNQPQHF
D gene: .
J gene: TRBJ1-5
clone size: .
V gene: TRBV3-1

CDR3 DNA: TGCGCCAGCAGCTCAGGACCGGAGAACACTGAAGCTTTCTTT
CDR3 protein: CASSSGPENTEAFF
D gene: .
J gene: TRBJ1-1
clone size: many
V gene: TRBV5-1

CDR3 DNA: TGTGCCAGCAGCCCCCGTAACAATGAGCAGTTCTTC
CDR3 protein: CASSPRNNEQFF
D gene: .
J gene: TRBJ2-1
clone size: .
V gene: TRBV7-9

CDR3 DNA: TGTGCCAGCAGCTCAGAGACACATAACTATGGCTACACCTTC
CDR3 protein: CASSSETHNYGYTF
D gene: .
J gene: TRBJ1-2
clone size: .
V gene: TRBV5-5

CDR3 DNA: TGTGCCACCAGCAGGGACCCAGCGGGTACAGGGGATGAGCAGTTCTTC
CDR3 protein: CATSRDPAGTGDEQFF
D gene: .
J gene: TRBJ2-1
clone size: many
V gene: TRBV15

CDR3 DNA: TGTGCCAGCTCACCACCGGGACTAGCGGGGGGTATGAATGAGCAGTTCTTC
CDR3 protein: CASSPPGLAGGMNEQFF
D gene: TRBD2
J gene: TRBJ2-1
clone size: few
V gene: TRBV18

CDR3 DNA: TGTGCCAGCAGCTTAAGGCAGAACACCGGGGAGCTGTTTTTT
CDR3 protein: CASSLRQNTGELFF
D gene: .
J gene: TRBJ2-2
clone size: .
V gene: TRBV7-8

CDR3 DNA: TGTGCCAGCAGTCCTACTAGGCCCATCGAGCAGTACTTC
CDR3 protein: CASSPTRPIEQYF
D gene: .
J gene: TRBJ2-7
clone size: many
V gene: TRBV12-3/TRBV12-4

CDR3 DNA: TGTGCCAGCAGCTGGGATACCTTTGCAACTAATGAAAAACTGTTTTTT
CDR3 protein: CASSWDTFATNEKLFF
D gene: .
J gene: TRBJ1-4
clone size: .
V gene: TRBV7-8

CDR3 DNA: TGTGCCAGCAGCGAACAAGGGATCGGGGAGCTGTTTTTT
CDR3 protein: CASSEQGIGELFF
D gene: .
J gene: TRBJ2-2
clone size: .
V gene: TRBV7-2

CDR3 DNA: TGTGCCAGCTCACCGTCGGGACCCCCCAGCAATCAGCCCCAGCATTTT
CDR3 protein: CASSPSGPPSNQPQHF
D gene: .
J gene: TRBJ1-5
clone size: .
V gene: TRBV18

CDR3 DNA: TGCGCCAGCAGCTGGGAGGAGGGCCGCTCTGGAAACACCATATATTTT
CDR3 protein: CASSWEEGRSGNTIYF
D gene: .
J gene: TRBJ1-3
clone size: many
V gene: TRBV5-1

CDR3 DNA: TGTGCCAGCAGCCTAAAACTCCGGGGTTTGGGATACAATGAGCAGTTCTTC
CDR3 protein: CASSLKLRGLGYNEQFF
D gene: .
J gene: TRBJ2-1
clone size: many
V gene: TRBV7-8

CDR3 DNA: TGTGCCAGCAGGGGACAGGGATACAATGAGCAGTTCTTC
CDR3 protein: CASRGQGYNEQFF
D gene: TRBD1
J gene: TRBJ2-1
clone size: .
V gene: TRBV11-2

CDR3 DNA: TGCGCCAGCAGCCCACGGGGCATAAGCTCCTACAATGAGCAGTTCTTC
CDR3 protein: CASSPRGISSYNEQFF
D gene: .
J gene: TRBJ2-1
clone size: many
V gene: TRBV5-1

CDR3 DNA: TGTGCCAGCAGATTGGACAATGCAGGCGAGCAGTACTTC
CDR3 protein: CASRLDNAGEQYF
D gene: .
J gene: TRBJ2-7
clone size: few
V gene: TRBV12-3/TRBV12-4

CDR3 DNA: TGTGCCTGGGGGATTAGGTCAGCCAAAAACATTCAGTACTTC
CDR3 protein: CAWGIRSAKNIQYF
D gene: .
J gene: TRBJ2-4
clone size: few
V gene: TRBV30

CDR3 DNA: TGTGCCAGCAGACCACAGGGAATTGGGGACAATGAGCAGTTCTTC
CDR3 protein: CASRPQGIGDNEQFF
D gene: .
J gene: TRBJ2-1
clone size: many
V gene: TRBV12-3/TRBV12-4

CDR3 DNA: TGCGCCAGCAGCCTCACCCTTGGTGAGCAGTTCTTC
CDR3 protein: CASSLTLGEQFF
D gene: .
J gene: TRBJ2-1
clone size: many
V gene: TRBV5-1

CDR3 DNA: TGCAGTGCTAGCAGTGGTTCACCCCTCCACTTT
CDR3 protein: CSASSGSPLHF
D gene: .
J gene: TRBJ1-6
clone size: many
V gene: TRBV20-1

CDR3 DNA: TGTGCCAGCAGGGGGGACTTCTCCTACAATGAGCAGTTCTTC
CDR3 protein: CASRGDFSYNEQFF
D gene: .
J gene: TRBJ2-1
clone size: many
V gene: TRBV2

CDR3 DNA: TGTGCCAGCAGTTCTCCGGGACAGGGCTCTGGCTACACCTTC
CDR3 protein: CASSSPGQGSGYTF
D gene: TRBD1
J gene: TRBJ1-2
clone size: many
V gene: TRBV6-5

CDR3 DNA: TGTGCCAGCAGCCAGAACTCGGACATATTCACCGGGGAGCTGTTTTTT
CDR3 protein: CASSQNSDIFTGELFF
D gene: .
J gene: TRBJ2-2
clone size: many
V gene: TRBV14

CDR3 DNA: TGTGCCAGCAGCTCCCCAGGGGGTGAGCAGTTCTTC
CDR3 protein: CASSSPGGEQFF
D gene: TRBD1
J gene: TRBJ2-1
clone size: .
V gene: TRBV7-2

CDR3 DNA: TGTGCCAGCAGCGGTGGACAGGGGTACAATGAGCAGTTCTTC
CDR3 protein: CASSGGQGYNEQFF
D gene: TRBD1
J gene: TRBJ2-1
clone size: few
V gene: TRBV9

CDR3 DNA: TGTGCCAGCAGCCAAGATGGTTTCCAGGCTAATGAAAAACTGTTTTTT
CDR3 protein: CASSQDGFQANEKLFF
D gene: .
J gene: TRBJ1-4
clone size: .
V gene: TRBV4-2

CDR3 DNA: TGTGCCACCAGTGATAGTGGACAGGGATTCTTGGATACGCAGTATTTT
CDR3 protein: CATSDSGQGFLDTQYF
D gene: TRBD1
J gene: TRBJ2-3
clone size: many
V gene: TRBV24-1

CDR3 DNA: TGTGCCAGCAGTTACTCACTAGCGGGGGGCCAAGAGACCCAGTACTTC
CDR3 protein: CASSYSLAGGQETQYF
D gene: TRBD2
J gene: TRBJ2-5
clone size: many
V gene: TRBV6-5

CDR3 DNA: TGCGCCAGCAGCTTGGTCAACGGGAGATACGAGCAGTACTTC
CDR3 protein: CASSLVNGRYEQYF
D gene: .
J gene: TRBJ2-7
clone size: many
V gene: TRBV5-1

CDR3 DNA: TGTGCCAGCAGCTTAGGGACCGGGACTAGGACGAACACCGGGGAGCTGTTTTTT
CDR3 protein: CASSLGTGTRTNTGELFF
D gene: TRBD2
J gene: TRBJ2-2
clone size: many
V gene: TRBV11-2

CDR3 DNA: TGTGCCAGCAGCTTAGGGCAGCCTACCTACAATGAGCAGTTCTTC
CDR3 protein: CASSLGQPTYNEQFF
D gene: .
J gene: TRBJ2-1
clone size: many
V gene: TRBV7-2

CDR3 DNA: TGCAGTGCTAGAGTACTAGCGGGACTCAATGAGCAGTTCTTC
CDR3 protein: CSARVLAGLNEQFF
D gene: TRBD2
J gene: TRBJ2-1
clone size: many
V gene: TRBV20-1

CDR3 DNA: TGTGCCAGCAGGAGGGGGGGGCGATCAGCCAAAAACATTCAGTACTTC
CDR3 protein: CASRRGGRSAKNIQYF
D gene: .
J gene: TRBJ2-4
clone size: many
V gene: TRBV12-3/TRBV12-4

CDR3 DNA: TGCGCCAGCGCTGGGACACTACAAGAGACCCAGTACTTC
CDR3 protein: CASAGTLQETQYF
D gene: .
J gene: TRBJ2-5
clone size: .
V gene: TRBV4-1

CDR3 DNA: TGTGCCACCAGCAGAGGGGCAGGGGGCGAGCAGTACTTC
CDR3 protein: CATSRGAGGEQYF
D gene: TRBD1
J gene: TRBJ2-7
clone size: many
V gene: TRBV15

CDR3 DNA: TGCAGTGCTCCCCCTTTTGGAGGGAGGATCGACAATGAGCAGTTCTTC
CDR3 protein: CSAPPFGGRIDNEQFF
D gene: .
J gene: TRBJ2-1
clone size: few
V gene: TRBV20-1

CDR3 DNA: TGTGCCAGCTCCCAACGGCCTCGGGAGGAGCAGTACTTC
CDR3 protein: CASSQRPREEQYF
D gene: .
J gene: TRBJ2-7
clone size: .
V gene: TRBV18

CDR3 DNA: TGCGCCAGCAGCTTGGTACAGGGCCCGTACGAGCAGTACTTC
CDR3 protein: CASSLVQGPYEQYF
D gene: .
J gene: TRBJ2-7
clone size: many
V gene: TRBV5-1

CDR3 DNA: TGTGCCAGCAGTTTAGCCCCCAAAGAGACCCAGTACTTC
CDR3 protein: CASSLAPKETQYF
D gene: .
J gene: TRBJ2-5
clone size: many
V gene: TRBV12-3/TRBV12-4

CDR3 DNA: TGTGCCAGCAAAGGGGGGGCCCATGGCTACACCTTC
CDR3 protein: CASKGGAHGYTF
D gene: .
J gene: TRBJ1-2
clone size: many
V gene: TRBV25-1

CDR3 DNA: TGTGCCAGCAGCAGAGCGGCTTCTACGCAGTATTTT
CDR3 protein: CASSRAASTQYF
D gene: .
J gene: TRBJ2-3
clone size: few
V gene: TRBV21-1

CDR3 DNA: TGTGCCAGCAGCCGACAGATGGAGACCCAGTACTTC
CDR3 protein: CASSRQMETQYF
D gene: .
J gene: TRBJ2-5
clone size: .
V gene: TRBV7-9

CDR3 DNA: TGCAGTGCTAGAGTCGCCGTACTAGCGGCGCAGTTCTTC
CDR3 protein: CSARVAVLAAQFF
D gene: TRBD2
J gene: TRBJ2-1
clone size: many
V gene: TRBV20-1

CDR3 DNA: TGCAGTGCTAGGCCTCAAGTGAGGTTTGGGGACACTGAAGCTTTCTTT
CDR3 protein: CSARPQVRFGDTEAFF
D gene: .
J gene: TRBJ1-1
clone size: many
V gene: TRBV20-1

CDR3 DNA: TGTGCCAGCAGTTACCTCCGGGGAACTGATAATTCACCCCTCCACTTT
CDR3 protein: CASSYLRGTDNSPLHF
D gene: .
J gene: TRBJ1-6
clone size: many
V gene: TRBV6-5

CDR3 DNA: TGTGCCAGCCGCTATGGTGGCTTACGCACCGGGGAGCTGTTTTTT
CDR3 protein: CASRYGGLRTGELFF
D gene: .
J gene: TRBJ2-2
clone size: .
V gene: TRBV7-9

CDR3 DNA: TGCAGTGCTCACGGCCCCCAGATCACCGGGGAGCTGTTTTTT
CDR3 protein: CSAHGPQITGELFF
D gene: .
J gene: TRBJ2-2
clone size: many
V gene: TRBV20-1

CDR3 DNA: TGCGCCAGCAGCGCCGGGACCCCTTCCTACAATGAGCAGTTCTTC
CDR3 protein: CASSAGTPSYNEQFF
D gene: .
J gene: TRBJ2-1
clone size: few
V gene: TRBV5-1